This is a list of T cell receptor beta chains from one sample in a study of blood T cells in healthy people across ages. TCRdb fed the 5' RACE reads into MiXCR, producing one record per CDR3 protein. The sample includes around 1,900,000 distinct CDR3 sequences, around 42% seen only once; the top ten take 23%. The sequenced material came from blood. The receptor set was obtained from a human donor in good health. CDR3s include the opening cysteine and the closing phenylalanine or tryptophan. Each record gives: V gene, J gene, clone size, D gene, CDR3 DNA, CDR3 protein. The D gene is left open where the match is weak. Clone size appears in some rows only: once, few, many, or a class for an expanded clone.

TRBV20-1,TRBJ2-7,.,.,TGCAGTGCGATAGGACAGCCCAACTCCTACGAGCAGTACTTC,CSAIGQPNSYEQYF
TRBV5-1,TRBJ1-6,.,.,TGCGCCAGCAGCTTGGCGGGTTTTTTTAATTCACCCCTCCACTTT,CASSLAGFFNSPLHF
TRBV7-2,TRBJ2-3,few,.,TGTGCCAGCAGCTTAGGGGTGGTCTCGGGATTATTTTCGGATACGCAGTATTTT,CASSLGVVSGLFSDTQYF
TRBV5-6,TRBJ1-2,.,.,TGTGCCAGCAGCTTTAAGGGGCCCGGCTTTGGCTACACCTTC,CASSFKGPGFGYTF
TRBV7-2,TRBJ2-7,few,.,TGTGCCAGCAGCTTAGGAGAAACCACCTACGAGCAGTACTTC,CASSLGETTYEQYF
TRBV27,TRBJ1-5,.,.,TGTGCCAGCAGTACCCAGGGTCACAATCAGCCCCAGCATTTT,CASSTQGHNQPQHF
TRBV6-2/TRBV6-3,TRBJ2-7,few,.,TGTGCCAGCAGTACCCCACAGGTTGGTGCGGACGAGCAGTACTTC,CASSTPQVGADEQYF
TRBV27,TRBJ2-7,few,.,TGTGCCAACAGTTTAACTGACAGCTACGAGCAGTACTTC,CANSLTDSYEQYF
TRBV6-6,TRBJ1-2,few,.,TGTGCCAGCAGTGGAATAAGGGGGGGGGATGGCTACACCTTC,CASSGIRGGDGYTF
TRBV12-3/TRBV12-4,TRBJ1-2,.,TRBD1,TGTGCCAGCAGTACCGACAGGGGGCCCGGCTATGGCTACACCTTC,CASSTDRGPGYGYTF
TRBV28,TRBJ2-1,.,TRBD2,TGTGCCAGCAGTCCCGGGGGGGCCAGGTCCTACAATGAGCAGTTCTTC,CASSPGGARSYNEQFF
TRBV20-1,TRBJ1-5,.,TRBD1,TGCAGTGCTTCTGACAGGGGCAATCAGCCCCAGCATTTT,CSASDRGNQPQHF
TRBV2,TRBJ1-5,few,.,TGTGCCAGCGGGATGGAGAGCAATCAGCCCCAGCATTTT,CASGMESNQPQHF
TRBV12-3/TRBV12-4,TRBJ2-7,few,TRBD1,TGTGCCAGCAGTTTAATCAAAGGACAGGGCTATCACGAGCAGTACTTC,CASSLIKGQGYHEQYF
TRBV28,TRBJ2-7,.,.,TGTGCCAGCAGTTTAAGTAGGAGGCGGGTCTCCTACGAGCAGTACTTC,CASSLSRRRVSYEQYF
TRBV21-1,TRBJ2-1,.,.,TGTGCCAGCAGCAATGGGAGGGGGAAGGGCAATGAGCAGTTCTTC,CASSNGRGKGNEQFF
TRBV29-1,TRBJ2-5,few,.,TGCAGCGTCGCGCAGGGGGAGACCCAGTACTTC,CSVAQGETQYF
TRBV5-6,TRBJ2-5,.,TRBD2,TGTGCCAGCAGCTCCGGAGGACTAGCGGAAGAGACCCAGTACTTC,CASSSGGLAEETQYF
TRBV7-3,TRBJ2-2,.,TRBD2,TGTGCCAGCAGCCTGGGTCTAGCGGGGGGCACCGGGGAGCTGTTTTTT,CASSLGLAGGTGELFF
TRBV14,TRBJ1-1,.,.,TGTGCCAGCAGCCACGTCGAGGGGTTGGTCACTGAAGCTTTCTTT,CASSHVEGLVTEAFF
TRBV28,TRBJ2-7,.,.,TGTGCCAGCATGGTGACCCACGACTACGAGCAGTACTTC,CASMVTHDYEQYF
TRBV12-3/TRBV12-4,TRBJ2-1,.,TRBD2,TGTGCCAGCAGCCAGAACATCCTAGCGGATCACTACAATGAGCAGTTCTTC,CASSQNILADHYNEQFF
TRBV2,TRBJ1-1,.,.,TGTGCCAGCAGTGAGAACAGCATGAACACTGAAGCTTTCTTT,CASSENSMNTEAFF
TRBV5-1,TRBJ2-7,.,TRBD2,TGCGCCAGCAGCTTGGCTTTGCGCGGGGGAGTCGACGAGCAGTACTTC,CASSLALRGGVDEQYF
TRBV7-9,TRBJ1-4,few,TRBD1,TGTGCCAGCAGCCCCAGACAGGGGCCAGGTGAAAAACTGTTTTTT,CASSPRQGPGEKLFF
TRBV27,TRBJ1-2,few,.,TGTGCCAGCAGTTTGACGGCCGGATTCTATGGCTACACCTTC,CASSLTAGFYGYTF
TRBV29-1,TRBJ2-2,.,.,TGCAGCGCCGGGCCTCTCACCGGGGAGCTGTTTTTT,CSAGPLTGELFF
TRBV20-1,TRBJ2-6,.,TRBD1,TGCAGTGCTCGTAGACAGGGGGGTTTGGCTGGGGCCAACGTCCTGACTTTC,CSARRQGGLAGANVLTF
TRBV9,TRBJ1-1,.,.,TGTGCCAGCAGCGTAGCTGAGGGGGGAGCTTTCTTT,CASSVAEGGAFF
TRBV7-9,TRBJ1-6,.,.,TGTGCCAGCAGCTTAGGTGGGGTGTTCAATTCACCCCTCCACTTT,CASSLGGVFNSPLHF
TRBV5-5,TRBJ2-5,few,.,TGTGCCAGCAGCTGGGGAGCTACAGAGACCCAGTACTTC,CASSWGATETQYF
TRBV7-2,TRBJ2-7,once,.,TGTGCCAGCAGCTTAGTTAGTTCGGACTACGAGCAGTACTTC,CASSLVSSDYEQYF
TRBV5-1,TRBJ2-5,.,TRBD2,TGCGCCAGCAGCCCGGGGGAGGGATCCTGGGAGACCCAGTACTTC,CASSPGEGSWETQYF
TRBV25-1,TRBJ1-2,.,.,TGTGCCAGCAGTGAAGCTGGAGGCTACACCTTC,CASSEAGGYTF
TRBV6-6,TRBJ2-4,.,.,TGTGCCAGCAGTTGGGGGCGAGGAAGGGAGAACATTCAGTACTTC,CASSWGRGRENIQYF
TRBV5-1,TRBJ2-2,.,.,TGCGCCAGCAGCCTATCCGGGGGTCCCGGGGAGCTGTTTTTT,CASSLSGGPGELFF
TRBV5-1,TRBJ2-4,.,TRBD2,TGCGCCAGCAGTTTGGAGCTAGCGGGGGGAAATGAGCAGTACTTC,CASSLELAGGNEQYF
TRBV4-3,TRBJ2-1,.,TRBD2,TGCGCCAGCAGCCAAGATCGGGCTAGCGGGGGGGCTGAGCAGTTCTTC,CASSQDRASGGAEQFF
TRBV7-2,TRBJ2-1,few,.,TGTGCCAGCAGCTACCCCCCCCCAAATGAGCAGTTCTTC,CASSYPPPNEQFF
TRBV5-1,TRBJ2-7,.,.,TGCGCCAGCAGCTTGGCCTGGGAGAGCGAGCAGTACTTC,CASSLAWESEQYF
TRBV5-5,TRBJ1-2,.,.,TGTGCCAGCAGCCCGGCCCCGGCCAGGGCTAACTATGGCTACACCTTC,CASSPAPARANYGYTF
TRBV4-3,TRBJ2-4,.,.,TGCGCCAGCAGCCAAGATTTTGGACTAATACTAGGCAAAAACATTCAGTACTTC,CASSQDFGLILGKNIQYF
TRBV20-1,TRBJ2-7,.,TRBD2,TGCAGTGCTAGAGTTGGGCTAGCGGGGGCCACCTACGAGCAGTACTTC,CSARVGLAGATYEQYF
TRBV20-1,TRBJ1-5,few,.,TGCAGTGCTAGCCGGGAACTTGGTCGGCCCCAGCATTTT,CSASRELGRPQHF
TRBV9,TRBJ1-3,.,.,TGTGCCAGCAGCGTAGGGGCAGGGACCTACTCTGGAAACACCATATATTTT,CASSVGAGTYSGNTIYF
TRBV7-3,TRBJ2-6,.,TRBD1,TGTGCCAGCAGCTTATCAGGGAGGGCCCCACCGGGACAGGGAGTTGGGGCCAACGTCCTGACTTTC,CASSLSGRAPPGQGVGANVLTF
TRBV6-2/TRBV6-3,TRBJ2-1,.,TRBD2,TGTGCCAGCAGTTACTCGAAGTTGCGGGGGGGGATTCACAATGAGCAGTTCTTC,CASSYSKLRGGIHNEQFF
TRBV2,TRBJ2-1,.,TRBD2,TGTGCCAGCAGTCAGACTAGCGGGGGGCCGAGCTCCTACAATGAGCAGTTCTTC,CASSQTSGGPSSYNEQFF
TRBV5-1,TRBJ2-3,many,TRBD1,TGCGCCAGCAGCTTGCGGGACAGGGGAACAGATACGCAGTATTTT,CASSLRDRGTDTQYF
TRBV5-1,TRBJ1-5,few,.,TGTGCCAGCAGTCCGGACGGATATCAGCCCCAGCATTTT,CASSPDGYQPQHF
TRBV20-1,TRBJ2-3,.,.,TGCAGTGCCCCCAAAGGGGGCGGGATCACACATACGCAGTATTTT,CSAPKGGGITHTQYF
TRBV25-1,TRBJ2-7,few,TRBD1,TGTGCCAGCACTCACCGGACAGGGAGGAACGAGCAGTACTTC,CASTHRTGRNEQYF
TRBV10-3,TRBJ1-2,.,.,TGTGCCATCAATACTGACGGAAACTATGGCTACACCTTC,CAINTDGNYGYTF
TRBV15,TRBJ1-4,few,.,TGTGCCGCCAGCAGAGTGTCTGGGCGTAAACTGTTTTTT,CAASRVSGRKLFF